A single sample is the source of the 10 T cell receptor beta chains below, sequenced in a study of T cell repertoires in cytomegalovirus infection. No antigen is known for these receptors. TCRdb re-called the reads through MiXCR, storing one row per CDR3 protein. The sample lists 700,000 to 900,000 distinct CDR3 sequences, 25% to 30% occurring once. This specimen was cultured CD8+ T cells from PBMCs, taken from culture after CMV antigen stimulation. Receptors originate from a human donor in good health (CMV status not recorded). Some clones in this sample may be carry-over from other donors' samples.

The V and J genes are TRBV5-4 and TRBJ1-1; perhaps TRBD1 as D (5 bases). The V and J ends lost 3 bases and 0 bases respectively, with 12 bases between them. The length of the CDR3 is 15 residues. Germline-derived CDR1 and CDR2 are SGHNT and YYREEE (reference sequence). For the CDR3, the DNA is TGTGCCAGCAGCTCCTTTACCAGGGTGAACACTGAAGCTTTCTTT. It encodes CASSSFTRVNTEAFF. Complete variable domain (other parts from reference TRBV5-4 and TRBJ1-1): ETGVTQSPTHLIKTRGQQVTLRCSSQSGHNTVSWYQQALGQGPQFIFQYYREEENGRGNFPPRFSGLQFPNYSSELNVNALELDDSALYLCASSSFTRVNTEAFFGQGTRLTVV.

This chain's CDR3 is CASSVDRSYEQYF. The CDR3 DNA is TGTGCCAGTAGCGTGGACAGGTCCTACGAGCAGTACTTC. The chain couples TRBV19 to TRBJ2-7; the match to TRBD1 covers 7 bases. CDR3 length equals 13 residues. Trimming at V came to 6 bases and at J to 1 base, leaving 3 bases not matched to a gene. CDR1 LNHDA and CDR2 SQIVND come from the germline V gene (reference sequence).

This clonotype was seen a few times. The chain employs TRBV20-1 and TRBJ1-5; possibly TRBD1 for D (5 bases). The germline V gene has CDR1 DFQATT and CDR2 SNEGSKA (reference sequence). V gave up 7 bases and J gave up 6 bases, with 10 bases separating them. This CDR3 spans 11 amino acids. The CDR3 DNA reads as TGCAGTGTACGGGGGTCTCAGCCCCAGCATTTT. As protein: CSVRGSQPQHF.

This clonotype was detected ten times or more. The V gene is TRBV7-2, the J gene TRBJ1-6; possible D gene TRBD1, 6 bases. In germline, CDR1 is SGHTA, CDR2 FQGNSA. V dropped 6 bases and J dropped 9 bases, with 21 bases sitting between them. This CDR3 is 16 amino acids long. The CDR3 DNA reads TGTGCCAGCAGGGACTGGACAGACCCCGGTGGTTCACCCCTCCACTTT. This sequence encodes CASRDWTDPGGSPLHF.

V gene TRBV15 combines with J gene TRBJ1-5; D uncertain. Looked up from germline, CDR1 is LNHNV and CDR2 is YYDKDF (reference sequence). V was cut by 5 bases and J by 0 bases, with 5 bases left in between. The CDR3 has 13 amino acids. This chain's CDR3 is CATSVDSNQPQHF. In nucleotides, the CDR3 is TGTGCCACCAGCGTCGATAGCAATCAGCCCCAGCATTTT.

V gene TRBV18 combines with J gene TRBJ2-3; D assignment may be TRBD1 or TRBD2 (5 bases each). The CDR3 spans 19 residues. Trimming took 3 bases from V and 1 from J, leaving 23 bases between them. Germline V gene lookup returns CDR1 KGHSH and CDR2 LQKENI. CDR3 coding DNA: TGTGCCAGCTCACCTTCCGGGACGTTTACCCTGCGGGGCACAGATACGCAGTATTTT. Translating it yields CASSPSGTFTLRGTDTQYF. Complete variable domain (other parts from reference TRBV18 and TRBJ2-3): NAGVMQNPRHLVRRRGQEARLRCSPMKGHSHVYWYRQLPEEGLKFMVYLQKENIIDESGMPKERFSAEFPKEGPSILRIQQVVRGDSAAYFCASSPSGTFTLRGTDTQYFGPGTRLTVL.

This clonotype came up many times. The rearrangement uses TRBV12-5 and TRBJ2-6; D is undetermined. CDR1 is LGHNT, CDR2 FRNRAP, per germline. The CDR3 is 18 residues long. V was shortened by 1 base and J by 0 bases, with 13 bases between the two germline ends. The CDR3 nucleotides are TGTGCTAGTGGTTTGGACCTGTCGGGTACCTCTGGGGCCAACGTCCTGACTTTC. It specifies CASGLDLSGTSGANVLTF.

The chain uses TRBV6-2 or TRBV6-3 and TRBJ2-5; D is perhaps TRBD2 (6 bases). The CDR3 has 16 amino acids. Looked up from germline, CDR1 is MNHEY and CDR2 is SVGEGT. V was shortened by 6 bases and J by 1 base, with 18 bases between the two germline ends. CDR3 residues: CASSRRGTGFQETQYF. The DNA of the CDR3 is TGTGCCAGCAGCCGTCGGGGGACCGGTTTCCAAGAGACCCAGTACTTC.

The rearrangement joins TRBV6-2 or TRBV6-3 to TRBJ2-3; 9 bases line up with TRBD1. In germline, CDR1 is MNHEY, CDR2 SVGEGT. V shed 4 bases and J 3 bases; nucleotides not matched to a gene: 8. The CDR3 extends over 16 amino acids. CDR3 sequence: CASSLRQGEGTDTQYF. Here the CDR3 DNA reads TGTGCCAGCAGTTTAAGACAGGGGGAGGGGACAGATACGCAGTATTTT.

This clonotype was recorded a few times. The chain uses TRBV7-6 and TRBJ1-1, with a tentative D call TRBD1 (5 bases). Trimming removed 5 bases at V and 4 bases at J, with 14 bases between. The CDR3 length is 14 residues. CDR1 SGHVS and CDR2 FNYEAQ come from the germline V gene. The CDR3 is CASSVGGGSTEAFF. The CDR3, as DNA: TGTGCCAGCAGCGTCGGGGGGGGGAGCACTGAAGCTTTCTTT.